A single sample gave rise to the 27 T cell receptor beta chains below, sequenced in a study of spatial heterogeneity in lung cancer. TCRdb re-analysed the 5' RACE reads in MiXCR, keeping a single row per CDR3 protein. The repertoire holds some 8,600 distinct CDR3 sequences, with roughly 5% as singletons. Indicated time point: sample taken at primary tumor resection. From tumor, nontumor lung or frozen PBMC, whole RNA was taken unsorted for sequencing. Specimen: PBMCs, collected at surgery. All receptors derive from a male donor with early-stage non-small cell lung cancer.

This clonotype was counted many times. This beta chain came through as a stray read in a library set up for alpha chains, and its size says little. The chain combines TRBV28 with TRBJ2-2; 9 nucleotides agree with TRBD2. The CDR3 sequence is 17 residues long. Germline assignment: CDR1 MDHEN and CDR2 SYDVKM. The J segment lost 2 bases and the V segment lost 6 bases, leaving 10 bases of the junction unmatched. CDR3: CASRPRSGGLNTGELFF. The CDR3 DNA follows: TGTGCCAGCAGGCCCCGAAGCGGGGGGCTAAACACCGGGGAGCTGTTTTTT.

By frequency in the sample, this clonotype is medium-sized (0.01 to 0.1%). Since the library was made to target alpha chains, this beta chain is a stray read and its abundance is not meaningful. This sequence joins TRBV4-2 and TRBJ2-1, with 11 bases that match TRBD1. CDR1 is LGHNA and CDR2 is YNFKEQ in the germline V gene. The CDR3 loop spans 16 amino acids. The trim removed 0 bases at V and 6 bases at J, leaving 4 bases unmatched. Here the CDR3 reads CASSQDLGTGGNEQFF. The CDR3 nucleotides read TGTGCCAGCAGCCAAGATCTAGGGACAGGGGGCAATGAGCAGTTCTTC.

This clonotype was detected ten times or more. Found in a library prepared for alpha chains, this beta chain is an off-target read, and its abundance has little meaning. The CDR3 region has the DNA TGTGCCAGCAGCTTAGTTTCCACAGATACGCAGTATTTT. This encodes CASSLVSTDTQYF. The chain has TRBV7-2 and TRBJ2-3, with D unclear. The CDR3 covers 13 residues. The ends were cut back, 1 base at V and 2 bases at J, with 4 bases in the middle. Per the germline V gene, CDR1 is SGHTA and CDR2 is FQGNSA.

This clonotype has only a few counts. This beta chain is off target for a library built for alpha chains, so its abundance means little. The CDR3 protein is CASSRTGVYGYTF. CDR3 DNA: TGTGCCAGTAGCCGGACAGGCGTCTATGGCTACACCTTC. The chain combines TRBV19 with TRBJ1-2; 7 positions match TRBD1. Germline assignment: CDR1 LNHDA and CDR2 SQIVND (reference sequence). CDR3 length: 13 residues. Trimming removed 6 bases from V and 4 bases from J; junction bases left unmatched: 5. The variable domain in full, completed from reference TRBV19 and TRBJ1-2, reads DGGITQSPKYLFRKEGQNVTLSCEQNLNHDAMYWYRQDPGQGLRLIYYSQIVNDFQKGDIAEGYSVSREKKESFPLTVTSAQKNPTAFYLCASSRTGVYGYTFGSGTRLTVV.

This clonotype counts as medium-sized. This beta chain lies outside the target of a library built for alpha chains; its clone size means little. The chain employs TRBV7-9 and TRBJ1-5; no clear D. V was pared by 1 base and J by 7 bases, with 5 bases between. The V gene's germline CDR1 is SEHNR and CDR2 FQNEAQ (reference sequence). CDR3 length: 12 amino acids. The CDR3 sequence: CASSLDYQPQHF. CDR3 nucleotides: TGTGCCAGCAGCTTAGATTACCAGCCCCAGCATTTT.

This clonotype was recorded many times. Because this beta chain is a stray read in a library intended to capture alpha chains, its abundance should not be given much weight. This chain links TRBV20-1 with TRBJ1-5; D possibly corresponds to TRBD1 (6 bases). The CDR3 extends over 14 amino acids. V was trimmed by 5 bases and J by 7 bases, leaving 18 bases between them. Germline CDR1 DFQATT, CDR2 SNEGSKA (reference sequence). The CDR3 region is CSARLGGAGQPQHF. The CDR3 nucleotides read TGCAGTGCTCGGCTGGGGGGCGCAGGACAGCCCCAGCATTTT.

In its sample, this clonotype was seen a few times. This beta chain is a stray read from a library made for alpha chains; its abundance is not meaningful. CDR3 loop: CASSRGGETQYF. CDR3 in DNA: TGTGCCAGCAGCCGGGGCGGGGAGACCCAGTACTTC. This chain uses TRBV14 with TRBJ2-5; D possibly matches TRBD1 or TRBD2 (5 bases each). Trimming stripped 4 bases from V and 5 bases from J, with 8 bases between. Germline V gene lookup returns CDR1 SGHDN and CDR2 FVKESK. CDR3 length: 12 residues.

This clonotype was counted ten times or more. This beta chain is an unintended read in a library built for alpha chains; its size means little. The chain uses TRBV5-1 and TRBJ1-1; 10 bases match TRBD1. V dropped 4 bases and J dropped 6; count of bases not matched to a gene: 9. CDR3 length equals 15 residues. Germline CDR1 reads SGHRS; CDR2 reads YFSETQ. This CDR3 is CASSLDRGLGAEAFF. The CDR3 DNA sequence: TGCGCCAGCAGCCTGGACAGGGGGTTGGGCGCTGAAGCTTTCTTT.

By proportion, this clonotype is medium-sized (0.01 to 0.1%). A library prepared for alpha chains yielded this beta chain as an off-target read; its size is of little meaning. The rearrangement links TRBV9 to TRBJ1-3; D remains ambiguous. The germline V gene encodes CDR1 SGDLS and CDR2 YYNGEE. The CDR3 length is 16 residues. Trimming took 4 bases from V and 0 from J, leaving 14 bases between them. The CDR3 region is CASSPWAMSSGNTIYF. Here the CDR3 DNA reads TGTGCCAGCAGCCCTTGGGCCATGTCCTCTGGAAACACCATATATTTT.

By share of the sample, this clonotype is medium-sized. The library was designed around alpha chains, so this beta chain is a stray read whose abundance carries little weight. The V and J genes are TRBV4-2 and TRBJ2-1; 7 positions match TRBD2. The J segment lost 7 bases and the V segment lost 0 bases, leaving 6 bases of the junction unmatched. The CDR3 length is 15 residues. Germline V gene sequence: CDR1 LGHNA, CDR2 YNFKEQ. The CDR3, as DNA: TGTGCCAGCAGCCAAGATATCGCTAGCGGAAATGAGCAGTTCTTC. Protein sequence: CASSQDIASGNEQFF.

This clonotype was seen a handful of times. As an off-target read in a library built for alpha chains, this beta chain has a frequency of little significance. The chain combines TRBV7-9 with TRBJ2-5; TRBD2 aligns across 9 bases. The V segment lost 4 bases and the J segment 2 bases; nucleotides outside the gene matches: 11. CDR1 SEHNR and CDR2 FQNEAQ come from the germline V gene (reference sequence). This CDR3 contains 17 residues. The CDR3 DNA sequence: TGTGCCAGCAGCTCCAGGGGCGGGGGGGCCAGGCAAGAGACCCAGTACTTC. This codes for CASSSRGGGARQETQYF. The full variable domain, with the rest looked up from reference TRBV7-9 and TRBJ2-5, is DTGVSQNPRHKITKRGQNVTFRCDPISEHNRLYWYRQTLGQGPEFLTYFQNEAQLEKSRLLSDRFSAERPKGSFSTLEIQRTEQGDSAMYLCASSSRGGGARQETQYFGPGTRLLVL.

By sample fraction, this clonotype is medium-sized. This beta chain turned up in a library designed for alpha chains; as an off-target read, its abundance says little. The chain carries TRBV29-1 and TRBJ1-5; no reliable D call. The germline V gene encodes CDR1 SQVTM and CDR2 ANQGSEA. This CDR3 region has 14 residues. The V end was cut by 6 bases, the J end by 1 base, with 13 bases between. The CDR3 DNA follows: TGCAGCGTCGCCACGGAAGGGAGCAATCAGCCCCAGCATTTT. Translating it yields CSVATEGSNQPQHF.

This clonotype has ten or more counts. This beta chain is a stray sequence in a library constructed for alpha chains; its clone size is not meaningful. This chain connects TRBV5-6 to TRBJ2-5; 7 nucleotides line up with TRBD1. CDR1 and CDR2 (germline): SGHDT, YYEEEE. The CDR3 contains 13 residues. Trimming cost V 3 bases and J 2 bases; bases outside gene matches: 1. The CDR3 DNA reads TGTGCCAGCAGCTGGGACAGTCAAGAGACCCAGTACTTC. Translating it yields CASSWDSQETQYF.

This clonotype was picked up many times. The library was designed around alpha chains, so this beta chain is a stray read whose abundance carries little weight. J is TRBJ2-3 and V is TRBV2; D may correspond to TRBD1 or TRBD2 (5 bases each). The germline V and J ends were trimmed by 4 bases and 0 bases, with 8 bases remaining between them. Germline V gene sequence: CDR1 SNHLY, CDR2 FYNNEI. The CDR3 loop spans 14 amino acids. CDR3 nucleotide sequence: TGTGCCAGCAGTGGGGGACCCAGCACAGATACGCAGTATTTT. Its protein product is CASSGGPSTDTQYF. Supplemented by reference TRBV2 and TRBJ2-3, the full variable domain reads EPEVTQTPSHQVTQMGQEVILRCVPISNHLYFYWYRQILGQKVEFLVSFYNNEISEKSEIFDDQFSVERPDGSNFTLKIRSTKLEDSAMYFCASSGGPSTDTQYFGPGTRLTVL.

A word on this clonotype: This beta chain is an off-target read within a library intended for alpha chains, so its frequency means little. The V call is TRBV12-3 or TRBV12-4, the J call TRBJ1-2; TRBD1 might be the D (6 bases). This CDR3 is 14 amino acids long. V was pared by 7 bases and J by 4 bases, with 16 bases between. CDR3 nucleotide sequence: TGTGCCAGCACGGGTACAGGGACTACCTATGGCTACACCTTC. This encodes CASTGTGTTYGYTF.

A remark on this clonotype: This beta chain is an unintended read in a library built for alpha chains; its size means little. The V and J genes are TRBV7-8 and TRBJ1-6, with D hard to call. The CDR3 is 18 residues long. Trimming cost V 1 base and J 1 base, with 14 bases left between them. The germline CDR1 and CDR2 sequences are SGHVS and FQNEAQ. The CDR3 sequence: CASSLVGVRSSYNSPLHF. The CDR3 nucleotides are TGTGCCAGCAGCTTAGTCGGGGTCAGGAGTTCCTATAATTCACCCCTCCACTTT. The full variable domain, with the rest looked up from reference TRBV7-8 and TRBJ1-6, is GAGVSQSPRYKVAKRGQDVALRCDPISGHVSLFWYQQALGQGPEFLTYFQNEAQLDKSGLPSDRFFAERPEGSVSTLKIQRTQQEDSAVYLCASSLVGVRSSYNSPLHFGNGTRLTVT.

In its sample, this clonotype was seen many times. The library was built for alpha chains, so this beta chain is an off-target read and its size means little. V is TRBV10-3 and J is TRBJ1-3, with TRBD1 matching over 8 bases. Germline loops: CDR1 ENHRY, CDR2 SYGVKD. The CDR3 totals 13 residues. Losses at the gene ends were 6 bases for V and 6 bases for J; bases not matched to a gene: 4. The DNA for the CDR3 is TGTGCCATCAGGACGGACAGGGCAAACACCATATATTTT. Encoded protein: CAIRTDRANTIYF.

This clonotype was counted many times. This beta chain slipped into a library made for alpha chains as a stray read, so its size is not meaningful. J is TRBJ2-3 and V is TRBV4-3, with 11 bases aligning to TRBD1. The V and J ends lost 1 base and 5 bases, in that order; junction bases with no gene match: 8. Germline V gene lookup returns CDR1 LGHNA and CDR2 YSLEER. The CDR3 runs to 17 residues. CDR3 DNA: TGCGCCAGCAGCCAAGGCCGGGACAGGGGGTATATAGATACGCAGTATTTT. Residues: CASSQGRDRGYIDTQYF.

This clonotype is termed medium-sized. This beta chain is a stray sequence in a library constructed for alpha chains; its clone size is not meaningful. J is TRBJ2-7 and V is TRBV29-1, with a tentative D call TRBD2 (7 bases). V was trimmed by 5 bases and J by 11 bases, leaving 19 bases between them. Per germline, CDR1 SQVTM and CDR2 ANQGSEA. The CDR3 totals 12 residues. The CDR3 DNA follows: TGCAGCGTTCAGATGAGCGGGACACTGGAGTACTTC. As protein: CSVQMSGTLEYF.

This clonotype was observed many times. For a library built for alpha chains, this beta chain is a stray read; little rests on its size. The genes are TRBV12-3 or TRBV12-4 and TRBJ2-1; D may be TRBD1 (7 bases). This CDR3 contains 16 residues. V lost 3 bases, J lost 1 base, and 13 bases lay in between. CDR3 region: CASSFRRGQSYNEQFF. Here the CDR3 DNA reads TGTGCCAGCAGTTTTCGGAGGGGGCAGTCCTACAATGAGCAGTTCTTC.

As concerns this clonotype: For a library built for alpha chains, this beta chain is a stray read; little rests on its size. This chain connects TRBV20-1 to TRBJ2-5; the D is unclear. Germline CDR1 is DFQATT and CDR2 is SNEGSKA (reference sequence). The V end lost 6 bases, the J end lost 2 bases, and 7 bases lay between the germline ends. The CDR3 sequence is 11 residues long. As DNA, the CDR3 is TGCAGTGCGGGCCAGCAAGAGACCCAGTACTTC. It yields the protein CSAGQQETQYF.

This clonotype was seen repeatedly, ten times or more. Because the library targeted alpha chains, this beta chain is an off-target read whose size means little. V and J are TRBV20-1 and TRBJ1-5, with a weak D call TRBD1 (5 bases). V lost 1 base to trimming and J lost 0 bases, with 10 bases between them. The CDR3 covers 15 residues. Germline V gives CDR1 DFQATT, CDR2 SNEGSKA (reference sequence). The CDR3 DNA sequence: TGCAGTGCTAGAGTGTGGGGGAATAGCAATCAGCCCCAGCATTTT. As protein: CSARVWGNSNQPQHF.

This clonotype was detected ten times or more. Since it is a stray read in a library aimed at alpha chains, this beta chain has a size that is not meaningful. CDR3 bases: TGCGCCAGCAGTGAGAACCGGGGACGGAATGAAAAACTGTTTTTT. Protein: CASSENRGRNEKLFF. The gene calls are TRBV10-1 and TRBJ1-4, with a tentative D call TRBD1 (5 bases). V lost 2 bases to trimming and J lost 5 bases, with 12 bases between them. CDR3 length: 15 amino acids. The germline V gene has CDR1 WNHNN and CDR2 SYGVQD (reference sequence).

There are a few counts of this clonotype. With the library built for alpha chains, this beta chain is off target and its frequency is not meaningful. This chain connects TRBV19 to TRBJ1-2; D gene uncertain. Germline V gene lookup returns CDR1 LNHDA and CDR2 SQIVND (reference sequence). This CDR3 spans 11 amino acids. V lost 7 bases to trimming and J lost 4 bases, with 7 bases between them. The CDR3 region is CASTNSYGYTF. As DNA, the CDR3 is TGTGCCAGTACTAATAGCTATGGCTACACCTTC.

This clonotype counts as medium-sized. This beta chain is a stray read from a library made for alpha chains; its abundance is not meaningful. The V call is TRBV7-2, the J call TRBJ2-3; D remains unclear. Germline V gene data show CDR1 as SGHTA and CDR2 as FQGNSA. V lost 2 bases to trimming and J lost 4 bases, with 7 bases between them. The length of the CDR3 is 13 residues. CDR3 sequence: CASSLSGSDTQYF. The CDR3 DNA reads TGTGCCAGCAGCTTATCAGGATCAGATACGCAGTATTTT.

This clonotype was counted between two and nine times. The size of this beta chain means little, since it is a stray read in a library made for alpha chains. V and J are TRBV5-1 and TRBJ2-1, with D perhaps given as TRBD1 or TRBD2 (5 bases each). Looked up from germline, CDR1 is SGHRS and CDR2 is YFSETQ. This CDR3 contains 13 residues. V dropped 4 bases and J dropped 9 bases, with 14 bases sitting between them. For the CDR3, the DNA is TGCGCCAGCAGCCCGGGGACCGGCGGTGAGCAGTTCTTC. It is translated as CASSPGTGGEQFF.

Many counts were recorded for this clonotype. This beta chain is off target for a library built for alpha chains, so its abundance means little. This chain's CDR3 is CASSLGTSGVPDTQYF. The CDR3 DNA sequence: TGTGCCAGCAGCCTCGGGACTAGCGGGGTGCCAGATACGCAGTATTTT. The chain joins TRBV3-1 to TRBJ2-3; 13 bases map to TRBD2. CDR1 LGHDT and CDR2 YNNKEL come from the germline V gene (reference sequence). The CDR3 is made up of 16 amino acids. V gave up 4 bases and J gave up 4 bases; unmatched junction bases: 5.